The 22 T cell receptor beta chains below were found in one sample sequenced in a study of Tregs in tolerant kidney transplant recipients. TCRdb's copy holds only in-frame clones and misses some; the assay was immunoSEQ multiplex PCR. This table has 55,000 to 70,000 clones, approximately 85% appearing once. The source was Tregs from blood, collected before the transplant. The receptors were sampled from a human donor who received a combined kidney and bone marrow transplant.

The chain combines TRBV1 with TRBJ1-1. TRBV1 is marked as a pseudogene. The length of the CDR3 is 11 residues. The CDR3 DNA sequence: TGCACCCAAGATGGGGTAACTGAAGCTTTCTTT. It encodes CTQDGVTEAFF.

V is TRBV20-1 and J is TRBJ2-1; D is ambiguous. The germline CDR1 and CDR2 sequences are DFQATT and SNEGSKA (reference sequence). Trimming removed 3 bases at V and 8 bases at J, with 8 bases between. This CDR3 has 11 residues. Here the CDR3 reads CSARGGDEQFF. The CDR3 DNA reads as TGCAGTGCTAGGGGTGGCGATGAGCAGTTCTTC.

Within the sample, this clone is medium-sized. The rearrangement joins TRBV7-9 to TRBJ2-3; TRBD2 matches at 16 bases. CDR3 size: 19 residues. Germline V CDR1 and CDR2: SEHNR, FQNEAQ (reference sequence). Losses at the gene ends were 5 bases for V and 3 bases for J; bases not matched to a gene: 11. DNA of the CDR3: TGTGCCAGCAGCAAGACCCCGGGACTAGCGGGAGGGAAGACAGATACGCAGTATTTT. Amino acid sequence: CASSKTPGLAGGKTDTQYF.

CDR3 in amino acids: CASSQDSSGEETQYF. The CDR3 region has the DNA TGTGCCAGCAGCCAAGATTCTAGCGGGGAAGAGACCCAGTACTTC. The rearrangement uses TRBV4-2 and TRBJ2-5, with 9 nucleotides matching TRBD2. Germline CDR1 and CDR2: LGHNA and YNFKEQ. Trimming removed 0 bases from V and 3 bases from J; junction bases left unmatched: 2. The CDR3 has 15 amino acids.

The rearrangement links TRBV5-1 to TRBJ2-1; 10 bases agree with TRBD2. The germline gives CDR1 SGHRS, CDR2 YFSETQ. With 2 bases clipped from V and 5 bases from J, the junction kept 4 bases outside the gene matches. CDR3 length: 15 amino acids. The CDR3: CASSFRTSGNNEQFF. In nucleotides, the CDR3 is TGCGCCAGCAGCTTTCGGACTAGCGGAAACAATGAGCAGTTCTTC.

The chain carries TRBV6-5 and TRBJ2-7, with TRBD2 as a possible D gene (5 bases). CDR3 size: 15 residues. V dropped 5 bases and J dropped 0 bases, with 14 bases sitting between them. Germline loops: CDR1 MNHEY, CDR2 SVGAGI. The CDR3 DNA is TGTGCCAGCAGTCCCATCGGCGGGCGCTCCTACGAGCAGTACTTC. It translates to CASSPIGGRSYEQYF.

The J gene is TRBJ2-6, the V gene TRBV5-5; the D call may be TRBD1 or TRBD2 (6 bases each). Germline V CDR1 and CDR2: SGHKS, YYEKEE (reference sequence). CDR3 length: 14 amino acids. With 7 bases removed from V and 3 bases from J, the gap between germline ends came to 11 bases. In DNA, the CDR3 is TGTGCCAGCGCCCGGGGGCTTGGGGCCAACGTCCTGACTTTC. It yields the protein CASARGLGANVLTF.

This chain uses TRBV5-4 with TRBJ1-1; D perhaps matches TRBD1 (6 bases). The CDR3 covers 12 residues. CDR1 SGHNT and CDR2 YYREEE come from the germline V gene (reference sequence). The V end lost 4 bases, the J end lost 8 bases, and 12 bases lay between the germline ends. This CDR3 reads CASSLLDREAFF. In nucleotides, the CDR3 is TGTGCCAGCAGCCTCCTAGACAGGGAAGCTTTCTTT.

The chain carries TRBV5-1 and TRBJ2-1, with 12 bases lining up with TRBD2. The germline V gene encodes CDR1 SGHRS and CDR2 YFSETQ. The CDR3 extends over 17 amino acids. V was clipped by 3 bases and J by 0 bases; unmatched bases: 4. CDR3 in amino acids: CASSSGLAGPSYNEQFF. CDR3 nucleotide sequence: TGCGCCAGCAGCTCGGGACTAGCGGGCCCCTCCTACAATGAGCAGTTCTTC.

This clone was picked up one time. V usage is TRBV6-5 and J usage is TRBJ2-5, with D possibly called TRBD1 or TRBD2 (5 bases each). V lost 7 bases to trimming and J lost 4 bases, with 16 bases between them. From germline, CDR1 is MNHEY and CDR2 SVGAGI. The CDR3 has 14 amino acids. The CDR3 reads CASKGTEDPETQYF. CDR3 bases: TGTGCCAGCAAGGGGACCGAAGACCCAGAGACCCAGTACTTC.

J is TRBJ2-2 and V is TRBV7-2; TRBD1 matches at 10 bases. Trimming cost V 4 bases and J 6 bases; bases outside gene matches: 8. Germline CDR1 and CDR2: SGHTA and FQGNSA. CDR3 length: 16 residues. CDR3 nucleotide sequence: TGTGCCAGCAGCTCAAGACCGGGACAGGGGTCCGGGGAGCTGTTTTTT. Its protein product is CASSSRPGQGSGELFF.

V and J are TRBV2 and TRBJ2-3, with TRBD2 identical over 9 bases. Germline assignment: CDR1 SNHLY and CDR2 FYNNEI. The CDR3 is 13 amino acids. Germline trimming cut 4 bases from V and 5 bases from J; bases unmatched to any gene: 1. The CDR3 loop is CASSGSGGDTQYF. CDR3 sequence (DNA): TGTGCCAGCAGTGGTAGCGGGGGAGATACGCAGTATTTT. Variable domain in full (rest from reference TRBV2 and TRBJ2-3): EPEVTQTPSHQVTQMGQEVILRCVPISNHLYFYWYRQILGQKVEFLVSFYNNEISEKSEIFDDQFSVERPDGSNFTLKIRSTKLEDSAMYFCASSGSGGDTQYFGPGTRLTVL.

This clone was seen a handful of times. The V and J genes are TRBV5-1 and TRBJ1-1; possible D gene TRBD1, 5 bases. CDR1 and CDR2 from the germline V gene are SGHRS and YFSETQ. Trimming pared 6 bases from V and 4 bases from J, leaving 13 bases between. The CDR3 is made up of 13 amino acids. The CDR3 nucleotides read TGCGCCAGCATGGGGGGTGGCGGCACTGAAGCTTTCTTT. Translation gives CASMGGGGTEAFF.

On this clone itself: Other DNA sequences in this specimen translate into the identical CDR3. The J gene is TRBJ1-5, the V gene TRBV18; 7 nucleotides line up with TRBD1. CDR1 is KGHSH, CDR2 LQKENI, per germline. There are 14 residues in the CDR3. Germline trimming cut 7 bases from V and 2 bases from J; bases unmatched to any gene: 5. The CDR3 protein is CASWTGVGNQPQHF. The CDR3 DNA is TGTGCCAGCTGGACAGGTGTAGGCAATCAGCCCCAGCATTTT.

The V and J genes are TRBV7-9 and TRBJ2-5; a weak D match, TRBD2 (6 bases). The CDR3 consists of 14 residues. V was cut by 0 bases and J by 5 bases, with 10 bases left in between. CDR1 and CDR2 from the germline V gene are SEHNR and FQNEAQ (reference sequence). CDR3 sequence reads: CASSLATSGETQYF. For the CDR3, the DNA is TGTGCCAGCAGCTTAGCGACTAGTGGGGAGACCCAGTACTTC.

This clone occurred once. Here the CDR3 DNA reads TGTGCCTGGAGTGTTCGGGTGGACTATAATTCACCCCTCCACTTT. It specifies CAWSVRVDYNSPLHF. The chain is built from TRBV30 and TRBJ1-6; D gene ambiguous. Trimming took 0 bases from V and 3 from J, leaving 9 bases between them. CDR3 length: 15 residues. The V gene's germline CDR1 is GTSNPN and CDR2 SVGIG (reference sequence).

This chain links TRBV19 with TRBJ1-4; 9 nucleotides align to TRBD1. The CDR3 contains 15 residues. V shed 5 bases and J 8 bases; nucleotides not matched to a gene: 9. Germline CDR1 is LNHDA and CDR2 is SQIVND (reference sequence). For the CDR3, the DNA is TGTGCCAGTAGTGTGACCGGGACAGGGTTGGAAAAACTGTTTTTT. It is translated as CASSVTGTGLEKLFF.

Worth noting for this clone: The same CDR3 also results from other DNA sequences found in this sample. The V and J genes are TRBV28 and TRBJ2-7; 12 nucleotides align to TRBD1. Trimming cost V 6 bases and J 1 base; bases outside gene matches: 13. This CDR3 contains 18 residues. CDR1 MDHEN and CDR2 SYDVKM come from the germline V gene. The CDR3 DNA is TGTGCCAGCAGCCGTCCCGGGACAGGGGGCAAGCGGTCCTACGAGCAGTACTTC. Protein: CASSRPGTGGKRSYEQYF.

As for this clone: Other DNA sequences within the sample encode an identical CDR3. The chain uses TRBV5-1 and TRBJ2-7, with D possibly being TRBD2 (5 bases). The CDR3 loop spans 13 amino acids. Trimming stripped 4 bases from V and 3 bases from J, with 11 bases between. Germline V lookup: CDR1 SGHRS, CDR2 YFSETQ. CDR3 in amino acids: CASSIGLYYEQYF. The CDR3 region has the DNA TGCGCCAGCAGCATCGGACTGTACTACGAGCAGTACTTC.

The chain joins TRBV27 to TRBJ2-1; D possibly corresponds to TRBD1 (6 bases). The V and J ends lost 6 bases and 4 bases respectively, with 16 bases between them. Germline CDR1 reads MNHEY; CDR2 reads SMNVEV (reference sequence). This CDR3 spans 15 amino acids. As DNA, the CDR3 is TGTGCCAGCAGCCACCAGGCCAGGGGATACAATGAGCAGTTCTTC. Its protein product is CASSHQARGYNEQFF.

This sequence joins TRBV27 and TRBJ2-3; D tentatively reads TRBD1 or TRBD2 (5 bases each). Germline V lookup: CDR1 MNHEY, CDR2 SMNVEV (reference sequence). Trimming shortened V by 6 bases and J by 0 bases, and 22 bases separated the two germline ends. The CDR3 consists of 18 residues. This chain's CDR3 is CASSPGRKGPSSTDTQYF. The CDR3, as DNA: TGTGCCAGCAGCCCGGGACGGAAGGGACCTTCTAGCACAGATACGCAGTATTTT.

J is TRBJ1-6 and V is TRBV5-1; no definite D call. The CDR3 is made up of 14 amino acids. The germline gives CDR1 SGHRS, CDR2 YFSETQ. With 0 bases removed from V and 7 bases from J, the gap between germline ends came to 8 bases. CDR3 DNA sequence: TGCGCCAGCAGCTTGGTGTGGGAAAATTCACCCCTCCACTTT. Its protein product is CASSLVWENSPLHF.